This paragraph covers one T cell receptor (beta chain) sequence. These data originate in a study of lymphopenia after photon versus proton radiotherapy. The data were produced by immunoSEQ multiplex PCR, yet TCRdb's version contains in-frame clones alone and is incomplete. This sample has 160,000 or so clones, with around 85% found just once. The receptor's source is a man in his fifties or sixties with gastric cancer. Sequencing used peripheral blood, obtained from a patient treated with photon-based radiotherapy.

The CDR3 nucleotides read TGTGCCAGCAGTGAAGGGCAGAGCCCTCAGCCCCAGCATTTT. Protein product: CASSEGQSPQPQHF. The rearrangement uses TRBV2 and TRBJ1-5, with D hard to call. Between the trimmed V and J ends, which lost 1 base and 6 bases, there was a span of 10 bases. Germline assignment: CDR1 SNHLY and CDR2 FYNNEI. CDR3 length equals 14 residues. The full variable domain, its missing parts supplied by reference TRBV2 and TRBJ1-5, is EPEVTQTPSHQVTQMGQEVILRCVPISNHLYFYWYRQILGQKVEFLVSFYNNEISEKSEIFDDQFSVERPDGSNFTLKIRSTKLEDSAMYFCASSEGQSPQPQHFGDGTRLSIL.